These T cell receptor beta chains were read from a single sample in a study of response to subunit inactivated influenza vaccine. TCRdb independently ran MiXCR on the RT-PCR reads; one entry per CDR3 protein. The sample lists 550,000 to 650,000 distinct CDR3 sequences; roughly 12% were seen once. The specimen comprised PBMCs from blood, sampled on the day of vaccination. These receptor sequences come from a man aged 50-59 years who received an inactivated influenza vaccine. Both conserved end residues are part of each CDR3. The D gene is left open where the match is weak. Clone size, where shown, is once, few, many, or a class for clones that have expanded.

CSVVLAAGELFF	TGCAGCGTTGTTCTCGCCGCCGGGGAGCTGTTTTTT	.	TRBV29-1	TRBJ2-2	.
CASSVAGTEDNEQFF	TGTGCCAGCAGCGTAGCTGGGACAGAGGACAATGAGCAGTTCTTC	TRBD1	TRBV9	TRBJ2-1	once
CASSPPGLAGLQQFF	TGTGCCAGCAGCCCTCCGGGACTAGCGGGACTTCAGCAGTTCTTC	TRBD2	TRBV7-2	TRBJ2-1	.
CAGQTGPLGEQYF	TGTGCCGGACAGACAGGTCCTCTGGGAGAGCAGTACTTC	.	TRBV2	TRBJ2-7	.
CSVASTPGDNEQFF	TGCAGCGTTGCTTCGACCCCCGGCGATAATGAGCAGTTCTTC	.	TRBV29-1	TRBJ2-1	.
CATSRGFPRDSGEYNEQFF	TGTGCCACCAGCAGAGGCTTCCCTCGGGACTCAGGAGAATACAATGAGCAGTTCTTC	.	TRBV15	TRBJ2-1	.
CASSLRRLPSVDGYTF	TGTGCCAGCAGTTTAAGGAGACTTCCGAGTGTGGATGGCTACACCTTC	.	TRBV12-3/TRBV12-4	TRBJ1-2	.
CASSQRGLAGAKRDTQYF	TGTGCCAGCAGTCAACGCGGACTAGCGGGGGCTAAAAGAGACACCCAGTACTTC	TRBD2	TRBV6-2/TRBV6-3	TRBJ2-5	few
CASSEVSDYGYTF	TGTGCCAGCAGTGAAGTATCGGACTATGGCTACACCTTC	.	TRBV25-1	TRBJ1-2	.
CSATRTVANQPQHF	TGCAGTGCTACCAGGACAGTCGCCAATCAGCCCCAGCATTTT	.	TRBV20-1	TRBJ1-5	.
CASSRRALTGELFF	TGTGCCAGCAGTCGCCGGGCCCTCACCGGGGAGCTGTTTTTT	.	TRBV12-3/TRBV12-4	TRBJ2-2	few
CASSLKEHYGYTF	TGTGCCAGCAGTCTAAAAGAGCACTATGGCTACACCTTC	.	TRBV6-1	TRBJ1-2	.
CASSLGPRGDTGELFF	TGTGCCAGCAGTTTAGGGCCCCGAGGGGACACCGGGGAGCTGTTTTTT	.	TRBV12-3/TRBV12-4	TRBJ2-2	few
CSARLTSGYEQYF	TGCAGTGCTCGCCTGACTAGCGGATACGAGCAGTACTTC	TRBD2	TRBV20-1	TRBJ2-7	few
CASSEARGQSTDTQYF	TGTGCCAGCAGTGAAGCGCGTGGACAGAGCACAGATACGCAGTATTTT	.	TRBV6-1	TRBJ2-3	few
CASKEPGRYNEQFF	TGTGCCAGCAAAGAGCCAGGACGGTACAATGAGCAGTTCTTC	.	TRBV7-9	TRBJ2-1	.
CASGGRANGDTQYF	TGCGCCAGCGGCGGGAGGGCCAATGGGGATACGCAGTATTTT	TRBD2	TRBV5-1	TRBJ2-3	few
CSASLTVGEQFF	TGCAGTGCTAGCCTAACGGTCGGTGAGCAGTTCTTC	.	TRBV20-1	TRBJ2-1	few
CASSASGTGLETQYF	TGTGCCAGCAGTGCATCCGGGACAGGGCTCGAGACCCAGTACTTC	TRBD1	TRBV28	TRBJ2-5	.
CASSELGGNTEAFF	TGTGCCAGCAGTGAACTGGGGGGGAACACTGAAGCTTTCTTT	.	TRBV6-1	TRBJ1-1	.
CASSSGTSKIEQYF	TGTGCCAGCAGCTCCGGGACTAGTAAGATCGAGCAGTACTTC	TRBD2	TRBV7-9	TRBJ2-7	few
CAWKGLGNEQFF	TGTGCCTGGAAGGGACTAGGTAATGAGCAGTTCTTC	TRBD2	TRBV30	TRBJ2-1	.
CATSRQVGVLTF	TGTGCCACCAGCCGACAGGTAGGCGTCCTGACTTTC	.	TRBV24-1	TRBJ2-6	few
CASSQGTGQYF	TGTGCCAGCAGTCAAGGGACAGGGCAGTACTTC	TRBD1	TRBV6-5	TRBJ2-4	.
CASSRLRVGPGSYNEQFF	TGTGCCAGCAGCCGCCTAAGGGTGGGGCCTGGCTCCTACAATGAGCAGTTCTTC	.	TRBV3-1	TRBJ2-1	.
CASSLYRAGSDTQYF	TGTGCCAGCAGTTTATATAGGGCGGGGTCAGATACGCAGTATTTT	.	TRBV12-3/TRBV12-4	TRBJ2-3	few
CASSLGQGPGELFF	TGCGCCAGCAGCTTGGGACAGGGGCCCGGGGAGCTGTTTTTT	TRBD1	TRBV5-1	TRBJ2-2	few
CASSAAGEPTGELFF	TGTGCCAGCAGTGCAGCGGGAGAGCCCACCGGGGAGCTGTTTTTT	TRBD2	TRBV12-3/TRBV12-4	TRBJ2-2	.
CASSSEQGSETQYF	TGTGCCAGCAGCTCCGAACAGGGGTCGGAGACCCAGTACTTC	TRBD1	TRBV7-2	TRBJ2-5	.
CATRIGPGGPAFF	TGTGCCACCAGGATAGGGCCCGGAGGACCGGCTTTCTTT	.	TRBV24-1	TRBJ1-1	.